The clone carrying this T cell receptor (beta chain) showed up just a few times. The PCR had 60 Vbeta and 13 Jbeta primers. TCRdb's table, derived via immunoSEQ multiplex PCR, lists solely in-frame clones and lacks some. The sample includes 65,000 to 90,000 clones, less than 80% of them seen just once. Per germline, CDR1 ENHRY and CDR2 SYGVKD. The CDR3 sequence is 12 residues long. The ends were cut back, 2 bases at V and 9 bases at J, with 8 bases in the middle. These data are taken from a study of cytomegalovirus exposure and HLA in healthy donors. This clonotype was obtained from a woman aged 40 to 50 in good health and CMV-seropositive. Specimen: PBMCs. The chain links TRBV10-3 to TRBJ2-1; D perhaps matches TRBD2 (6 bases). The CDR3 DNA is TGTGCCATCAGTGAGGTGGGGGGTGAGCAGTTCTTC. It translates to CAISEVGGEQFF.